Reported below is one T cell receptor beta chain. Its cognate antigen is unknown. This sample stems from a study of CD8+ T cells in alopecia areata. Study-wide results and caveats: Scalp specimens additionally yield sequences from normal skin's resident alphabeta T cells.

cDNA serving as the sequencing template came from extracted, reverse transcribed RNA. The repertoire was sequenced with immunoSEQ multiplex PCR; TCRdb's copy has only in-frame clones and lacks some. The repertoire holds some 110,000 clones, with over 60% as singletons. The clonotype comes from a human donor in good health. Sequences were obtained from CD4+ T cells sorted from blood.

Written as DNA, the CDR3 is TGTGCCAGCAGTCGCGGGGGTCGGGATACGCAGTATTTT. It codes for CASSRGGRDTQYF. V gene TRBV6-5 combines with J gene TRBJ2-3; the match to TRBD2 covers 7 bases. The trim removed 5 bases at V and 6 bases at J, leaving 5 bases unmatched. CDR1 and CDR2 from the germline V gene are MNHEY and SVGAGI. The CDR3 is 13 amino acids.